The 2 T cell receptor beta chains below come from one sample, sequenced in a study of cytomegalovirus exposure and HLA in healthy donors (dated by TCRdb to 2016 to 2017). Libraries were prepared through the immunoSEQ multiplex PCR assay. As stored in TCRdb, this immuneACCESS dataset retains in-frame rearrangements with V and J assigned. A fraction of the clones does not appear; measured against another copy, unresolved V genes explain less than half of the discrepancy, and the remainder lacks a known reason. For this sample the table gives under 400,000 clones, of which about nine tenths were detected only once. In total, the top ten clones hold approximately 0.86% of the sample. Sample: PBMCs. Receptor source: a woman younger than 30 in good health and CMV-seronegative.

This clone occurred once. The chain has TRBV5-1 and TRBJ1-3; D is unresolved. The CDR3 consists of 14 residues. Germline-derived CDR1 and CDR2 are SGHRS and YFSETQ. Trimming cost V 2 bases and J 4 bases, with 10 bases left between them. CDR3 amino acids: CASSLRRPGNTIYF. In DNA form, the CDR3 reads TGCGCCAGCAGCTTAAGGCGGCCAGGAAACACCATATATTTT.

CDR3 coding DNA: TGTGCCACCAGCAGAGACAGGGCTGGGGAGCAGTACTTC. This translates into CATSRDRAGEQYF. This chain connects TRBV15 to TRBJ2-7; D perhaps matches TRBD1 (5 bases). This CDR3 spans 13 amino acids. Germline assignment: CDR1 LNHNV and CDR2 YYDKDF (reference sequence). Trimming pared 0 bases from V and 7 bases from J, leaving 10 bases between.